This TCR beta chain was sequenced for a study of T cell changes during pregnancy in multiple sclerosis. Method: immunoSEQ multiplex PCR; TCRdb's copy keeps in-frame clones and lacks some. Here the sample spans about 18,000 clones, approximately 87% being singletons. The V and J ends lost 4 bases and 5 bases, in that order; junction bases with no gene match: 8. The length of the CDR3 is 15 residues. Germline CDR1 and CDR2: MDHEN and SYDVKM. The source material was CD8+ T cells from peripheral blood mononuclear cells, sampled in the third trimester of pregnancy. The chain joins TRBV28 to TRBJ2-5, with 9 nucleotides matching TRBD1. This receptor was obtained from a female donor in good health, enrolled as a control in a pregnancy study. The CDR3: CASSYLQGAGETQYF. The CDR3 DNA sequence: TGTGCCAGCAGTTACCTACAGGGGGCAGGGGAGACCCAGTACTTC.